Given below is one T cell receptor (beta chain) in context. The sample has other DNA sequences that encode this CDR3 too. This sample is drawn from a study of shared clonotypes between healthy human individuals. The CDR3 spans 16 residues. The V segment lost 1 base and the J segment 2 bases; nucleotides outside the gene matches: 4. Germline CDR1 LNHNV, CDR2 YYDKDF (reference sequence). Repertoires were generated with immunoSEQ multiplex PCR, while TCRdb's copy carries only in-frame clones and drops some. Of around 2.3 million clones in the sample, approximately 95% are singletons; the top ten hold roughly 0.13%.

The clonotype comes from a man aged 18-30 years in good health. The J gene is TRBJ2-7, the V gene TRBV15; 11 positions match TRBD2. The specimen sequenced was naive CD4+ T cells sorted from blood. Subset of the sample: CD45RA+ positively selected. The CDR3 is CATSRGGTSGPYEQYF. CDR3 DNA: TGTGCCACCAGCAGAGGCGGGACTAGCGGACCCTACGAGCAGTACTTC.